This T cell receptor (beta chain) was sequenced in a study of blood T cell repertoires in COVID-19. TCRdb's copy holds only in-frame clones and misses some; the assay was immunoSEQ multiplex PCR. The table includes around 100,000 clones, roughly 80% detected once. The germline gives CDR1 SEHNR, CDR2 FQNEAQ (reference sequence). The CDR3 sequence is 16 residues long. J was trimmed by 4 bases and V by 1 base; bases with no gene match: 4. Only a few counts were recorded for this clone. The chain has TRBV7-9 and TRBJ2-2, with 9 bases lining up with TRBD1. Sequencing input: peripheral blood. The receptor's source is a human donor in a cohort sampled during active COVID-19. The CDR3 sequence: CASSLGDRAPTGELFF. The CDR3 DNA is TGTGCCAGCAGCTTAGGGGACAGGGCTCCCACCGGGGAGCTGTTTTTT.